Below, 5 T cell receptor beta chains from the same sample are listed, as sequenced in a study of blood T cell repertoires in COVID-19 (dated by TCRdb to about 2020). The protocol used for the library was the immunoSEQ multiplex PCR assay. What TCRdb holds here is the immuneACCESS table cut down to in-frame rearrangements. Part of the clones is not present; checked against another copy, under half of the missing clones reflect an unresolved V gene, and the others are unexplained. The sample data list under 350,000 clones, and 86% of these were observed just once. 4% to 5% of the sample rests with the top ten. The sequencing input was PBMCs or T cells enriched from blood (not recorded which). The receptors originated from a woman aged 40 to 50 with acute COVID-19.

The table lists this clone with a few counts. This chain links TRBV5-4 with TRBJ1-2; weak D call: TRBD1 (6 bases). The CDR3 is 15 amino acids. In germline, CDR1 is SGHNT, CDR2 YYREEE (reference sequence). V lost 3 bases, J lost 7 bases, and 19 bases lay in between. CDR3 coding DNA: TGTGCCAGCAGCTCGGTAATCACAGGGTTGGGTGGCTACACCTTC. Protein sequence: CASSSVITGLGGYTF. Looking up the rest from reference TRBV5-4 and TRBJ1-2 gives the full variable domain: ETGVTQSPTHLIKTRGQQVTLRCSSQSGHNTVSWYQQALGQGPQFIFQYYREEENGRGNFPPRFSGLQFPNYSSELNVNALELDDSALYLCASSSVITGLGGYTFGSGTRLTVV.

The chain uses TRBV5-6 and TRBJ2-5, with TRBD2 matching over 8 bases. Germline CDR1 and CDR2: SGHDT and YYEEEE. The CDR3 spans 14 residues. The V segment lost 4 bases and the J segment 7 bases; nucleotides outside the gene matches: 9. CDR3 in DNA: TGTGCCAGCAGCCCCGGGACTAGTTTTGTGACCCAGTACTTC. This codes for CASSPGTSFVTQYF.

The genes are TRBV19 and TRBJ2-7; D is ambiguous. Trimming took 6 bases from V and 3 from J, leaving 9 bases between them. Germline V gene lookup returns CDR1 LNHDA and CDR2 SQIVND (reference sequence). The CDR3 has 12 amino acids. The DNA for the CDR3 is TGTGCCAGTAGCGCGGTGGGCTACGAGCAGTACTTC. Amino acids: CASSAVGYEQYF.

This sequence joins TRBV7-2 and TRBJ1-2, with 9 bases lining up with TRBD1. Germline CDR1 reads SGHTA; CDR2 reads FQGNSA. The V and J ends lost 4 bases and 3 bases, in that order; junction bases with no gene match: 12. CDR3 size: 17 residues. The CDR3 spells CASSSGTGNLLDYGYTF. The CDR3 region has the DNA TGTGCCAGCAGCTCAGGGACAGGGAACCTCCTCGACTATGGCTACACCTTC.

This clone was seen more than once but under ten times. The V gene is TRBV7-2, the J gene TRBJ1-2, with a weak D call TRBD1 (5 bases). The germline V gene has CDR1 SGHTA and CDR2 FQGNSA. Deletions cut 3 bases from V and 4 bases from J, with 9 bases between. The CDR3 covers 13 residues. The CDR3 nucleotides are TGTGCCAGCAGCTTCGACAGCCTCTATGGCTACACCTTC. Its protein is CASSFDSLYGYTF.